The 26 T cell receptor beta chains in this list originate from one sample, sequenced in a study of blood T cell repertoires in COVID-19. Profiled with immunoSEQ multiplex PCR; TCRdb holds only in-frame clones, not every one. The sample has over 65,000 clones; approximately 90% are singletons. The specimen sequenced was peripheral blood. The receptors come from a human donor in a cohort sampled during active COVID-19.

This rearrangement joins TRBV28 to TRBJ1-2, with TRBD1 as a possible D gene (6 bases). This CDR3 contains 16 residues. Germline V gene data show CDR1 as MDHEN and CDR2 as SYDVKM. V was shortened by 5 bases and J by 0 bases, with 16 bases between the two germline ends. CDR3 in DNA: TGTGCCAGCAGTCAAGGGGGACGGCAGCCTAACTATGGCTACACCTTC. Amino acid sequence: CASSQGGRQPNYGYTF.

This chain uses TRBV28 with TRBJ1-6, with D tentatively TRBD1 (5 bases). Germline assignment: CDR1 MDHEN and CDR2 SYDVKM. V was shortened by 2 bases and J by 5 bases, with 7 bases between the two germline ends. This CDR3 comprises 14 residues. The CDR3 DNA reads TGTGCCAGCAGTTTAGGGGGGAATAATTCACCCCTCCACTTT. This codes for CASSLGGNNSPLHF.

A remark on this clone: This CDR3 is also generated by other DNA sequences in the sample. The chain recombines TRBV12-3 or TRBV12-4 with TRBJ2-5; D might be TRBD1 (5 bases). Trimming left V 5 bases short and J 3 bases short, with 10 bases between. This CDR3 comprises 13 residues. In DNA, the CDR3 is TGTGCCAGCAGTCTCGGACAAAAAGAGACCCAGTACTTC. This encodes CASSLGQKETQYF.

This clone was counted a single time. The CDR3 reads CASSQGSREGYTF. CDR3 sequence (DNA): TGTGCCAGCAGCCAAGGGTCCCGGGAAGGCTACACCTTC. The chain recombines TRBV3-1 (or the pseudogene TRBV3-2) with TRBJ1-2; D unresolved. From germline, CDR1 is LGHDT and CDR2 YNNKEL (reference sequence). The V end was cut by 1 base, the J end by 8 bases, with 11 bases between. This CDR3 is built from 13 residues.

This sequence joins TRBV6-5 and TRBJ2-5; a weak D match, TRBD2 (5 bases). V was cut by 5 bases and J by 1 base, with 11 bases left in between. The CDR3 spans 14 residues. From germline, CDR1 is MNHEY and CDR2 SVGAGI. The CDR3, as DNA: TGTGCCAGCAGTAAGAGGAGGTTCCAAGAGACCCAGTACTTC. Encoded protein: CASSKRRFQETQYF.

The chain employs TRBV6-5 and TRBJ1-1, with D hard to call. V lost 6 bases and J lost 3, with 8 bases in between. The germline CDR1 and CDR2 sequences are MNHEY and SVGAGI. CDR3 length: 12 residues. This chain's CDR3 is CASRDGDTEAFF. The DNA for the CDR3 is TGTGCCAGCAGGGACGGGGACACTGAAGCTTTCTTT.

The chain uses TRBV27 and TRBJ2-3; 9 nucleotides agree with TRBD2. Germline V gene lookup returns CDR1 MNHEY and CDR2 SMNVEV (reference sequence). V lost 5 bases, J lost 5 bases, and 5 bases stayed unmatched. The CDR3 spans 14 residues. The CDR3 sequence is CASSIGLAKDTQYF. The CDR3, as DNA: TGTGCCAGCAGTATCGGACTAGCGAAAGATACGCAGTATTTT.

This sequence joins TRBV7-2 and TRBJ1-5; the D gene is possibly TRBD1 (6 bases). The CDR3 runs to 16 residues. The germline gives CDR1 SGHTA, CDR2 FQGNSA. Trimming cost V 2 bases and J 4 bases, with 15 bases left between them. In DNA form, the CDR3 reads TGTGCCAGCAGCTTATCCTCAGGGGAGGGGAATCAGCCCCAGCATTTT. Its translation is CASSLSSGEGNQPQHF.

V gene TRBV28 combines with J gene TRBJ1-5; no definite D call. CDR3 length: 14 residues. Germline loops: CDR1 MDHEN, CDR2 SYDVKM. Trimming left V 5 bases short and J 0 bases short, with 8 bases between. CDR3 coding DNA: TGTGCCAGCAGTAAAACGGTTAGCAATCAGCCCCAGCATTTT. It codes for CASSKTVSNQPQHF.

The chain couples TRBV4-2 to TRBJ2-3; tentative D call: TRBD2 (6 bases). Deletions cut 4 bases from V and 2 bases from J, with 13 bases between. The CDR3 loop spans 15 amino acids. Germline CDR1 LGHNA, CDR2 YNFKEQ. CDR3 bases: TGTGCCAGCAGCCGTGGGGGAGGCAACACAGATACGCAGTATTTT. It is translated as CASSRGGGNTDTQYF.

The chain joins TRBV6-2 or TRBV6-3 to TRBJ2-7; 7 bases match TRBD2. The V and J ends lost 5 bases and 0 bases, in that order; junction bases with no gene match: 7. From germline, CDR1 is MNHEY and CDR2 SVGEGT. The length of the CDR3 is 15 residues. CDR3 bases: TGTGCCAGCAGTCCAAGGGCTAGCGGCTCCTACGAGCAGTACTTC. Its translation: CASSPRASGSYEQYF.

V gene TRBV7-2 combines with J gene TRBJ1-2; 9 bases align to TRBD1. Germline loops: CDR1 SGHTA, CDR2 FQGNSA. J lost 5 bases, V lost 6 bases, and 16 bases had no gene match. This CDR3 is 17 amino acids long. This chain's CDR3 is CASRREPGQGGSYGYTF. The CDR3 region has the DNA TGTGCCAGCAGGAGAGAACCGGGACAGGGTGGGAGTTATGGCTACACCTTC.

The chain carries TRBV3-1 (or the pseudogene TRBV3-2) and TRBJ2-3; D is perhaps TRBD1 (6 bases). Deletions cut 4 bases from V and 8 bases from J, with 19 bases between. The CDR3 extends over 15 amino acids. Germline CDR1 LGHDT, CDR2 YNNKEL (reference sequence). CDR3 amino acids: CASSPYRDLVGTQYF. The CDR3 DNA reads as TGTGCCAGCAGCCCCTACAGGGACCTAGTGGGTACGCAGTATTTT.

V is TRBV15 and J is TRBJ1-5, with 10 bases lining up with TRBD1. Germline-derived CDR1 and CDR2 are LNHNV and YYDKDF (reference sequence). CDR3 length: 15 amino acids. Trimming took 4 bases from V and 4 from J; bases not matched to a gene: 4. The CDR3 nucleotides are TGTGCCACCAGCATAGGGACAGGGGTAAATCAGCCCCAGCATTTT. This encodes CATSIGTGVNQPQHF. Complete variable domain (other parts from reference TRBV15 and TRBJ1-5): DAMVIQNPRYQVTQFGKPVTLSCSQTLNHNVMYWYQQKSSQAPKLLFHYYDKDFNNEADTPDNFQSRRPNTSFCFLDIRSPGLGDTAMYLCATSIGTGVNQPQHFGDGTRLSIL.

The V call is TRBV5-5, the J call TRBJ1-2, with 7 bases lining up with TRBD1. This CDR3 region has 15 residues. The V gene end was trimmed by 3 bases and the J gene end by 6 bases; junction bases not matched to a gene: 11. Germline V gives CDR1 SGHKS, CDR2 YYEKEE (reference sequence). CDR3: CASSSRDRAVDGYTF. DNA for the CDR3: TGTGCCAGCAGCTCGAGAGACAGGGCTGTAGATGGCTACACCTTC.

The V gene is TRBV5-1, the J gene TRBJ2-1; TRBD2 matches 10 bases. Germline-derived CDR1 and CDR2 are SGHRS and YFSETQ. V gave up 2 bases and J gave up 6 bases; unmatched junction bases: 2. The CDR3 has 14 residues. DNA for the CDR3: TGCGCCAGCAGCTTTGTAGCGGGGGGCAATGAGCAGTTCTTC. Its translation is CASSFVAGGNEQFF.

The genes are TRBV19 and TRBJ2-2; D is undetermined. The CDR3 contains 15 residues. Per germline, CDR1 LNHDA and CDR2 SQIVND (reference sequence). Trimming cost V 0 bases and J 5 bases, with 10 bases left between them. DNA for the CDR3: TGTGCCAGTAGTATAGAGTCCAGCAGGACCGGGGAGCTGTTTTTT. This translates into CASSIESSRTGELFF. Full variable domain (remainder filled in from reference TRBV19 and TRBJ2-2): DGGITQSPKYLFRKEGQNVTLSCEQNLNHDAMYWYRQDPGQGLRLIYYSQIVNDFQKGDIAEGYSVSREKKESFPLTVTSAQKNPTAFYLCASSIESSRTGELFFGEGSRLTVL.

The CDR3, as DNA: TGTGCCAGCAGTGAAGTCGGTGCTAGTGGTCAGCCCCAGCATTTT. Protein: CASSEVGASGQPQHF. This rearrangement joins TRBV6-1 to TRBJ1-5, with no clear D. This CDR3 is 15 amino acids long. Trimming stripped 1 base from V and 6 bases from J, with 13 bases between. Looked up from germline, CDR1 is MNHNS and CDR2 is SASEGT.

This rearrangement joins TRBV27 to TRBJ1-6, with D uncertain. V shed 3 bases and J shed 0 bases, with 12 bases lying between them. This CDR3 comprises 17 residues. The germline gives CDR1 MNHEY, CDR2 SMNVEV (reference sequence). CDR3 region: CASSFEGISSYNSPLHF. CDR3 coding DNA: TGTGCCAGCAGTTTTGAGGGAATAAGCTCCTATAATTCACCCCTCCACTTT.

The chain combines TRBV15 with TRBJ2-3; 11 bases map to TRBD2. CDR3 length equals 17 residues. Per the germline V gene, CDR1 is LNHNV and CDR2 is YYDKDF (reference sequence). V lost 2 bases and J lost 6; bases outside the gene matches: 10. For the CDR3, the DNA is TGTGCCACCAGCAGAAACCAGGGGACTAGCGGTTTGGATACGCAGTATTTT. The encoded protein is CATSRNQGTSGLDTQYF.

Notes on this clone: The same CDR3 is also encoded by other DNA sequences in this sample. The chain links TRBV5-1 to TRBJ1-2; weak D call: TRBD1 (6 bases). This CDR3 is 12 amino acids long. V lost 3 bases to trimming and J lost 6 bases, with 9 bases between them. Germline values: CDR1 SGHRS, CDR2 YFSETQ. The CDR3 loop reads CASSSPGDGYTF. The CDR3 DNA is TGCGCCAGCAGCTCCCCAGGGGATGGCTACACCTTC.

This chain links TRBV21-1 with TRBJ1-1; the table's D gene call, TRBD1, was not cross checked with the DNA. TRBV21-1 is assigned pseudogene status. CDR3 length equals 14 residues. The CDR3 region is CASSMTGENTEAFF. In DNA, the CDR3 is TGTGCCAGCAGCATGACAGGGGAGAACACTGAAGCTTTCTTT.

This clone was counted once. The rearrangement joins TRBV10-3 to TRBJ2-1, with 12 nucleotides matching TRBD2. The CDR3 is made up of 15 amino acids. The J segment lost 9 bases and the V segment lost 4 bases, leaving 7 bases of the junction unmatched. Per the germline V gene, CDR1 is ENHRY and CDR2 is SYGVKD. CDR3 region: CAISAASGGAFEQFF. CDR3 in DNA: TGTGCCATCAGTGCGGCTAGCGGGGGGGCCTTTGAGCAGTTCTTC.

J is TRBJ1-6 and V is TRBV28; 7 bases align to TRBD1. The ends lost 7 bases at V and 12 bases at J; junction bases unmatched: 9. This CDR3 is 13 amino acids long. Germline values: CDR1 MDHEN, CDR2 SYDVKM. This CDR3 is CASTPGGRGPLHF. CDR3 DNA: TGTGCCAGCACCCCAGGGGGGCGAGGACCCCTCCACTTT.

V is TRBV28 and J is TRBJ1-6; weak D call: TRBD1 (6 bases). V lost 4 bases and J lost 8, with 12 bases in between. The germline V gene has CDR1 MDHEN and CDR2 SYDVKM. The CDR3 is 14 residues long. In DNA, the CDR3 is TGTGCCAGCAGTTCACAGGGCGGTCATTCACCCCTCCACTTT. Translation: CASSSQGGHSPLHF.

V and J are TRBV7-9 and TRBJ1-4; 7 bases agree with TRBD1. The CDR3 contains 15 residues. Trimming at V came to 5 bases and at J to 2 bases, leaving 5 bases not matched to a gene. The germline gives CDR1 SEHNR, CDR2 FQNEAQ (reference sequence). The CDR3 loop is CASSARQGTNEKLFF. The CDR3 coding sequence is TGTGCCAGCAGCGCCAGACAGGGCACTAATGAAAAACTGTTTTTT.